A single sample gave rise to the 17 T cell receptor beta chains below, sequenced in a study of T cell repertoires in cytomegalovirus infection. Using its own MiXCR run on the reads, TCRdb lists one record per CDR3 protein. This sample yields 250,000 or so distinct CDR3 sequences, of which about a sixth are seen a single time; around half belongs to the top ten. The sample taken for sequencing was CD8+ T cells from PBMCs. These receptors were collected from a human donor in good health (CMV status not recorded). Some clones in this sample may be carry-over from other donors' samples.

The rearrangement links TRBV7-9 to TRBJ2-7; D not resolved. The germline V and J ends were trimmed by 5 bases and 5 bases, with 13 bases remaining between them. Looked up from germline, CDR1 is SEHNR and CDR2 is FQNEAQ (reference sequence). CDR3 length: 13 amino acids. The CDR3 here is CASSGPLDDEQYF. In DNA form, the CDR3 reads TGTGCCAGCAGCGGGCCCCTGGACGACGAGCAGTACTTC. Full variable domain (remainder filled in from reference TRBV7-9 and TRBJ2-7): DTGVSQNPRHKITKRGQNVTFRCDPISEHNRLYWYRQTLGQGPEFLTYFQNEAQLEKSRLLSDRFSAERPKGSFSTLEIQRTEQGDSAMYLCASSGPLDDEQYFGPGTRLTVT.

This clonotype occurred many times. The chain has TRBV28 and TRBJ2-1; 12 bases line up with TRBD2. Trimming cost V 5 bases and J 10 bases; bases outside gene matches: 9. The germline V gene has CDR1 MDHEN and CDR2 SYDVKM. CDR3 size: 15 residues. In DNA form, the CDR3 reads TGTGCCAGCAGTACCCTAGCGGGGGGGCCGCAGGAGCAGTTCTTC. It translates to CASSTLAGGPQEQFF.

The CDR3 is CASSPTASSYNEQFF. The CDR3 DNA follows: TGTGCCAGCAGCCCTACAGCATCTTCCTACAATGAGCAGTTCTTC. The chain links TRBV7-9 to TRBJ2-1; the D is unclear. This CDR3 contains 15 residues. Trimming removed 5 bases from V and 1 base from J, with 12 bases in between. The germline CDR1 and CDR2 sequences are SEHNR and FQNEAQ (reference sequence).

The V gene is TRBV15, the J gene TRBJ2-3, with D perhaps TRBD1 (5 bases). V was cut by 8 bases and J by 10 bases, with 19 bases left in between. CDR3 length: 13 residues. Germline CDR1 is LNHNV and CDR2 is YYDKDF (reference sequence). This CDR3 reads CATSGHPPDAQYF. The CDR3, as DNA: TGTGCCACCTCCGGACACCCCCCCGATGCGCAGTATTTT.

The rearrangement joins TRBV14 to TRBJ1-4; D uncertain. The CDR3 loop spans 14 amino acids. The V end was cut by 3 bases, the J end by 0 bases, with 5 bases between. From germline, CDR1 is SGHDN and CDR2 FVKESK. The CDR3 spells CASSHSATNEKLFF. As DNA, the CDR3 is TGTGCCAGCAGCCACTCAGCAACTAATGAAAAACTGTTTTTT.

This clonotype was seen a handful of times. V and J are TRBV12-3 or TRBV12-4 and TRBJ2-5, with 7 nucleotides matching TRBD2. V was clipped by 3 bases and J by 1 base; unmatched bases: 8. The CDR3 has 16 amino acids. The CDR3 here is CASSFWAGETQETQYF. For the CDR3, the DNA is TGTGCCAGCAGTTTCTGGGCGGGGGAGACCCAAGAGACCCAGTACTTC.

This clonotype was seen repeatedly, ten times or more. This rearrangement joins TRBV7-8 to TRBJ2-7, with 7 bases that match TRBD1. Losses at the gene ends were 5 bases for V and 2 bases for J; bases not matched to a gene: 3. The germline gives CDR1 SGHVS, CDR2 FQNEAQ. The CDR3 covers 13 residues. In nucleotides, the CDR3 is TGTGCCAGCAGCCGACAGGGCCCCTACGAGCAGTACTTC. This gives the protein CASSRQGPYEQYF.

This clonotype was observed a handful of times. The chain recombines TRBV12-3 or TRBV12-4 with TRBJ2-7; 10 bases fit TRBD1. The CDR3 is made up of 15 amino acids. V lost 6 bases to trimming and J lost 3 bases; unmatched junction nucleotides: 8. CDR3 DNA sequence: TGTGCCAGCAGGCCTGGGACAGGGGTATACTACGAGCAGTACTTC. Protein sequence: CASRPGTGVYYEQYF.

Ten or more counts support this clonotype. The J gene is TRBJ2-3, the V gene TRBV7-2, with TRBD2 identical over 14 bases. V shed 5 bases and J 0 bases; nucleotides not matched to a gene: 4. Germline lookup yields CDR1 SGHTA and CDR2 FQGNSA. The CDR3 covers 17 residues. The CDR3 here is CASSRTSGGTSTDTQYF. The DNA of the CDR3 is TGTGCCAGCAGCCGGACTAGCGGGGGGACCAGCACAGATACGCAGTATTTT. The variable domain in full, with the rest retrieved from reference TRBV7-2 and TRBJ2-3, is GAGVSQSPSNKVTEKGKDVELRCDPISGHTALYWYRQSLGQGLEFLIYFQGNSAPDKSGLPSDRFSAERTGGSVSTLTIQRTQQEDSAVYLCASSRTSGGTSTDTQYFGPGTRLTVL.

This clonotype has only a few counts. This sequence joins TRBV6-5 and TRBJ2-3; D possibly corresponds to TRBD1 (5 bases). This CDR3 has 16 amino acids. The germline gives CDR1 MNHEY, CDR2 SVGAGI. V gave up 0 bases and J gave up 3 bases, with 13 bases separating them. CDR3 DNA: TGTGCCAGCAGTTACTCCCAGGGTCCTGGGACAGATACGCAGTATTTT. As protein: CASSYSQGPGTDTQYF.

This clonotype was detected many times. The rearrangement links TRBV7-2 to TRBJ2-1, with 10 bases lining up with TRBD2. The germline V gene has CDR1 SGHTA and CDR2 FQGNSA. The V gene end was trimmed by 3 bases and the J gene end by 9 bases; junction bases not matched to a gene: 5. The CDR3 has 14 amino acids. The CDR3 region has the DNA TGTGCCAGCAGCTTTAGCGGGGGGAAGGGTGAGCAGTTCTTC. Encoded protein: CASSFSGGKGEQFF.

The chain uses TRBV19 and TRBJ1-2, with D unresolved. Germline-derived CDR1 and CDR2 are LNHDA and SQIVND (reference sequence). This CDR3 comprises 12 residues. V lost 6 bases to trimming and J lost 8 bases, with 13 bases between them. The CDR3 sequence: CASRLREGGYTF. CDR3 DNA sequence: TGTGCCAGTAGACTACGGGAGGGCGGCTACACCTTC.

This clonotype showed up just a few times. The chain is built from TRBV28 and TRBJ1-2, with D uncertain. This CDR3 is built from 13 residues. Germline V lookup: CDR1 MDHEN, CDR2 SYDVKM. Trimming removed 3 bases from V and 0 bases from J, with 5 bases in between. DNA of the CDR3: TGTGCCAGCAGTTTCCGAGCTAACTATGGCTACACCTTC. Translation gives CASSFRANYGYTF.

This clonotype showed up many times. The chain uses TRBV7-8 and TRBJ1-1; D might be TRBD1 (5 bases). Trimming removed 2 bases at V and 4 bases at J, with 14 bases between. The germline V gene encodes CDR1 SGHVS and CDR2 FQNEAQ. This CDR3 comprises 15 residues. The CDR3 reads CASSLSGPGGTEAFF. Here the CDR3 DNA reads TGTGCCAGCAGCTTATCGGGGCCTGGGGGCACTGAAGCTTTCTTT.

There are a few counts of this clonotype. V is TRBV13 and J is TRBJ1-3; no reliable D call. This CDR3 is built from 14 residues. Between the trimmed V and J ends, which lost 4 bases and 0 bases, there was a span of 7 bases. The germline V gene has CDR1 PRHDT and CDR2 FYEKMQ (reference sequence). The CDR3 loop reads CASSSRTSGNTIYF. The DNA of the CDR3 is TGTGCCAGCAGCTCCCGGACCTCTGGAAACACCATATATTTT.

V and J are TRBV6-8 and TRBJ1-6; D is ambiguous. The CDR3 spans 14 residues. Trimming removed 5 bases at V and 12 bases at J, with 17 bases between. Germline lookup yields CDR1 MNHGY and CDR2 SAAAGT. The CDR3 nucleotides are TGTGCCAGCAGTCCCCTCGGGCAGGACCGACCCCTCCACTTT. This gives the protein CASSPLGQDRPLHF.

Ten or more counts support this clonotype. This chain connects TRBV4-1 to TRBJ2-6; possibly TRBD2 for D (5 bases). V lost 7 bases, J lost 4 bases, and 11 bases lay in between. CDR3 length: 14 residues. CDR1 MGHRA and CDR2 YSYEKL come from the germline V gene. The chain's CDR3 is CASTTTGGANVLTF. CDR3 DNA sequence: TGCGCCAGCACTACAACGGGGGGGGCCAACGTCCTGACTTTC.